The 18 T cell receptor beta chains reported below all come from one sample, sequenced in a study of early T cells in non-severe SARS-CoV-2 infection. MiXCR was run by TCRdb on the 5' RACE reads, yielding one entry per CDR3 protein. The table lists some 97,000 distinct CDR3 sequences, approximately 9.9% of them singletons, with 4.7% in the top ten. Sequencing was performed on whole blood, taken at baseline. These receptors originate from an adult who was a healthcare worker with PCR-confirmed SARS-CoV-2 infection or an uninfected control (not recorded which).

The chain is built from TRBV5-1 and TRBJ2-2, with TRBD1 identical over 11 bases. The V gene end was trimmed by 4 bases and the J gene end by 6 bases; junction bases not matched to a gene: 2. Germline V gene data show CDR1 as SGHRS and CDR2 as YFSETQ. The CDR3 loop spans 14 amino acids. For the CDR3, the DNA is TGCGCCAGCAGCATGGGACAGGGGGCCGGGGAGCTGTTTTTT. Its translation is CASSMGQGAGELFF.

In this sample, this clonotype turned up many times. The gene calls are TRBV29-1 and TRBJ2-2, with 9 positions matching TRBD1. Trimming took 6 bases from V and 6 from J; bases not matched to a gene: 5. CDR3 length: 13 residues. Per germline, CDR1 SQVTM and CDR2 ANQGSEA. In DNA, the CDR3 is TGCAGCGTAAAGGACAGGGGACCCGGGGAGCTGTTTTTT. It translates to CSVKDRGPGELFF.

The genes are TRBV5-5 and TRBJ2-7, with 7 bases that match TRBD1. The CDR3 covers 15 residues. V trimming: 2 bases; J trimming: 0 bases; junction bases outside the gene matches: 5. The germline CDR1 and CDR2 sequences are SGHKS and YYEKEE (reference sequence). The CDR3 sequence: CASSFPGQSSYEQYF. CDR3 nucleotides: TGTGCCAGCAGCTTTCCGGGACAGAGCTCCTACGAGCAGTACTTC.

The CDR3 coding sequence is TGTGCCAGCAGCTCAAGACTAGCGGGAGTAAGTCACGAGCAGTACTTC. Protein product: CASSSRLAGVSHEQYF. The chain has TRBV7-9 and TRBJ2-7, with 12 positions matching TRBD2. This CDR3 is built from 16 residues. In germline, CDR1 is SEHNR, CDR2 FQNEAQ (reference sequence). V shed 4 bases, J shed 5 bases, and the junction held 9 bases outside the gene matches. Using reference TRBV7-9 and TRBJ2-7 for the parts outside the CDR3, the full variable domain is DTGVSQNPRHKITKRGQNVTFRCDPISEHNRLYWYRQTLGQGPEFLTYFQNEAQLEKSRLLSDRFSAERPKGSFSTLEIQRTEQGDSAMYLCASSSRLAGVSHEQYFGPGTRLTVT.

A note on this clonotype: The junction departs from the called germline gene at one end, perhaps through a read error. The CDR3 DNA reads TGCGCCAACAGTCAATCGGGGGCCAATCAGACCGGGGAGCTGTTTTTT. This sequence encodes CANSQSGANQTGELFF. V gene TRBV23-1 combines with J gene TRBJ2-2, with D possibly called TRBD1 or TRBD2 (6 bases each). TRBV23-1 is an open reading frame, and its role is uncertain. The CDR3 sequence is 16 residues long.

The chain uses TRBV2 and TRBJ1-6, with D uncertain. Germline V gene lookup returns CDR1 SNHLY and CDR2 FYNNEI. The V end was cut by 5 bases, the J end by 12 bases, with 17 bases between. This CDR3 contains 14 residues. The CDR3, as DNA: TGTGCCAGCAGTCAGGCCCTCCGGGGAGGACCCCTCCACTTT. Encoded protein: CASSQALRGGPLHF.

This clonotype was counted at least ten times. The CDR3 is CASSLAAWKDSDEQYF. CDR3 in DNA: TGTGCCAGCAGCTTAGCGGCGTGGAAGGACTCGGACGAGCAGTACTTC. The chain joins TRBV7-2 to TRBJ2-7, with TRBD2 as a possible D gene (5 bases). The germline V gene has CDR1 SGHTA and CDR2 FQGNSA. The CDR3 consists of 16 residues. V lost 0 bases to trimming and J lost 5 bases, with 17 bases between them.

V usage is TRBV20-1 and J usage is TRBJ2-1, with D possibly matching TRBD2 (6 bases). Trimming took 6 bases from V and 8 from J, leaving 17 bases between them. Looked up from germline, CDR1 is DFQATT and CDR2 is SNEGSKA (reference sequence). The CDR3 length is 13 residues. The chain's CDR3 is CSADTGTRDEQFF. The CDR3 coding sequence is TGCAGTGCCGATACCGGGACTCGAGATGAGCAGTTCTTC.

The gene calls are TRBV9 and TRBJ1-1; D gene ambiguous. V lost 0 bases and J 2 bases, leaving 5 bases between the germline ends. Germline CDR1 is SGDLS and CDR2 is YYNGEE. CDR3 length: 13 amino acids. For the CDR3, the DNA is TGTGCCAGCAGCGTAGAGGTTAACACTGAAGCTTTCTTT. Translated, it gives CASSVEVNTEAFF.

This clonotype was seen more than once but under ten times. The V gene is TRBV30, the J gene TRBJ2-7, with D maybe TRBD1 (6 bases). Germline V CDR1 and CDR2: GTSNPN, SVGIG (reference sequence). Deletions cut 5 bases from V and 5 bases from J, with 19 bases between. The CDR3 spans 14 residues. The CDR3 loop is CAWVLKGGDHEQYF. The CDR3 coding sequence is TGTGCCTGGGTTCTAAAAGGGGGTGATCACGAGCAGTACTTC.

CDR3 residues: CASSEGTGGLSPLHF. The CDR3 nucleotides read TGCGCCAGCAGTGAGGGTACCGGTGGTTTATCACCCCTCCACTTT. The rearrangement joins TRBV10-2 to TRBJ1-6; D uncertain. Germline CDR1 and CDR2: WSHSY and SAAADI. The CDR3 spans 15 residues. V was pared by 2 bases and J by 10 bases, with 15 bases between.

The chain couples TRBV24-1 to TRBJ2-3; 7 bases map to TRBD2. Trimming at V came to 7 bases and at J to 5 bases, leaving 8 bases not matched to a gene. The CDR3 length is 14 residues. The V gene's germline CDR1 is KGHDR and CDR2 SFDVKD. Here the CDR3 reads CATRSSGSKDTQYF. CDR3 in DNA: TGTGCCACCAGATCTAGCGGATCGAAAGATACGCAGTATTTT.

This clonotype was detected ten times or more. CDR3 protein: CSARDLGFVQFF. In nucleotides, the CDR3 is TGCAGTGCTAGAGATTTGGGTTTCGTGCAGTTCTTC. The genes are TRBV20-1 and TRBJ2-1; D remains ambiguous. The V end lost 0 bases, the J end lost 12 bases, and 12 bases lay between the germline ends. This CDR3 is 12 amino acids long. CDR1 is DFQATT and CDR2 is SNEGSKA in the germline V gene (reference sequence).

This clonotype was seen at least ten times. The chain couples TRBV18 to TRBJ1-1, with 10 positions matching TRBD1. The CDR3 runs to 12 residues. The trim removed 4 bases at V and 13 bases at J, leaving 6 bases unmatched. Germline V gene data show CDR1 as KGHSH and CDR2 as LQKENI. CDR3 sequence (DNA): TGTGCCAGCTCACGTGGGGACAGGGGTGGTTTCTTT. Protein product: CASSRGDRGGFF. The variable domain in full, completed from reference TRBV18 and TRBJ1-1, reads NAGVMQNPRHLVRRRGQEARLRCSPMKGHSHVYWYRQLPEEGLKFMVYLQKENIIDESGMPKERFSAEFPKEGPSILRIQQVVRGDSAAYFCASSRGDRGGFFGQGTRLTVV.

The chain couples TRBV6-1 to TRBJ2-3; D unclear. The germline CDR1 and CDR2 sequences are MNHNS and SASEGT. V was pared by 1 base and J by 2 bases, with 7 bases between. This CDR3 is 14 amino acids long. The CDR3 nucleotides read TGTGCCAGCAGTGAAGGACCTCCCACAGATACGCAGTATTTT. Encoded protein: CASSEGPPTDTQYF.

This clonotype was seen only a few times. This chain's CDR3 is CATSRDLGGEQYF. The CDR3 bases are TGTGCCACCAGCAGAGATCTGGGGGGCGAGCAGTACTTC. The rearrangement links TRBV15 to TRBJ2-7, with a tentative D call TRBD2 (6 bases). The germline V and J ends were trimmed by 0 bases and 6 bases, with 9 bases remaining between them. The CDR3 sequence is 13 residues long. Germline lookup yields CDR1 LNHNV and CDR2 YYDKDF (reference sequence). The full variable domain, rest sourced from reference TRBV15 and TRBJ2-7, is DAMVIQNPRYQVTQFGKPVTLSCSQTLNHNVMYWYQQKSSQAPKLLFHYYDKDFNNEADTPDNFQSRRPNTSFCFLDIRSPGLGDTAMYLCATSRDLGGEQYFGPGTRLTVT.

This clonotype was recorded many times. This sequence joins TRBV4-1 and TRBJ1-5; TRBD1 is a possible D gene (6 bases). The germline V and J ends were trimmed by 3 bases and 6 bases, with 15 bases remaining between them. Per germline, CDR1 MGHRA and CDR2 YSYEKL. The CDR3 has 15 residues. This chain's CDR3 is CASSHAGEVGQPQHF. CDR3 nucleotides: TGCGCCAGCAGCCATGCAGGGGAGGTGGGTCAGCCCCAGCATTTT.

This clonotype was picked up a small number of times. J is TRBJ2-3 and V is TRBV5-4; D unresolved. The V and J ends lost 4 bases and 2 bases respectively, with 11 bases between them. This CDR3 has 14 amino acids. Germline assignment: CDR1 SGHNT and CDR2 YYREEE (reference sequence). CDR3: CASSEDAFTDTQYF. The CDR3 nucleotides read TGTGCCAGCAGCGAAGACGCCTTCACAGATACGCAGTATTTT.